The rows below give T cell receptor beta chains drawn from one sample of a study of immune evolution from preneoplasia to lung adenocarcinoma. Data came from immunoSEQ multiplex PCR; TCRdb stores just in-frame clones and leaves some out. The table includes about 14,000 clones, about 80% detected once. The source material was FFPE minimally invasive lung adenocarcinoma tissue. Every receptor here comes from a person aged 65-85 years with lung adenocarcinoma. Each CDR3 is given with its conserved first and last residue. A D gene is named only where the DNA matches it firmly. Part of the rows lack a size; the others show once, few, many or a class for expanded clones.

d_gene	v_gene	abundance	j_gene	CDR3aa	CDR3nt
TRBD1	TRBV5-8	NA	TRBJ1-5	CASSLATGVLNQPQHF	TGTGCCAGCAGCTTGGCCACAGGGGTATTGAATCAGCCCCAGCATTTT
TRBD1	TRBV6-6	once	TRBJ1-5	CASSTPGQGNQPQHF	TGTGCCAGCAGTACCCCGGGACAGGGAAATCAGCCCCAGCATTTT
NA	TRBV19	NA	TRBJ1-5	CASSMISSNQPQHF	TGTGCCAGTAGTATGATTTCAAGCAATCAGCCCCAGCATTTT
NA	TRBV28	NA	TRBJ1-2	CASTLGRGYGYTF	TGTGCCAGCACCCTTGGTAGGGGCTATGGCTACACCTTC
TRBD1	TRBV28	NA	TRBJ1-2	CASRRQGGGYTF	TGTGCCAGCAGACGACAGGGCGGTGGCTACACCTTC
NA	TRBV19	NA	TRBJ2-2	CASRPQGMDTGELFF	TGTGCCAGTAGGCCACAGGGAATGGACACCGGGGAGCTGTTTTTT
TRBD1	TRBV2	NA	TRBJ1-1	CASSGRDRGFEMNTEAFF	TGTGCCAGCAGCGGCCGGGACAGGGGGTTTGAAATGAACACTGAAGCTTTCTTT
NA	TRBV11-3	NA	TRBJ1-1	CASRLLSDTEAFF	TGTGCCAGCAGACTCCTGTCGGACACTGAAGCTTTCTTT
TRBD1	TRBV28	NA	TRBJ1-2	CASRAGGTGVSRGYGYTF	TGTGCCAGCAGGGCGGGAGGGACAGGTGTTTCAAGAGGGTATGGCTACACCTTC
NA	TRBV19	NA	TRBJ2-1	CASSMSSGRNEQFF	TGTGCCAGTAGTATGTCTTCGGGGCGAAATGAGCAGTTCTTC
NA	TRBV16	NA	TRBJ1-5	CASSQTNQPQHF	TGTGCCAGCAGCCAAACCAATCAGCCCCAGCATTTT
NA	TRBV14	NA	TRBJ1-2	CASSQISGDGYTF	TGTGCCAGCAGCCAGATAAGCGGGGATGGCTACACCTTC
NA	TRBV5-1	few	TRBJ2-1	CASSLVGTSYNEQFF	TGCGCCAGCAGCTTGGTGGGGACCTCCTACAATGAGCAGTTCTTC
NA	TRBV25-1	NA	TRBJ2-5	CASRGGQETQYF	TGTGCCAGCAGAGGGGGGCAAGAGACCCAGTACTTC
TRBD1	TRBV11-3	NA	TRBJ2-7	CASSLRQGDSEQYF	TGTGCCAGCAGCTTGAGACAGGGGGACAGTGAGCAGTACTTC
NA	TRBV19	NA	TRBJ2-3	CASSNPFTSSAQYF	TGTGCCAGTAGTAACCCTTTCACTTCCTCAGCGCAGTATTTT